One and the same sample provided the 11 T cell receptor beta chains below, sequenced in a study of radiotherapy plus CTLA-4 blockade in lung cancer. Assay used: immunoSEQ multiplex PCR; TCRdb lists only in-frame clones, some missing. The sample contains about 82,000 clones, about two thirds of which appear only once. The sequencing used peripheral blood, collected from a patient treated with radiotherapy plus ipilimumab. These receptors all stem from a human donor with non-small cell lung cancer that progressed on radiotherapy plus ipilimumab.

The chain carries TRBV7-3 and TRBJ2-2; no reliable D call. This CDR3 is built from 13 residues. Per the germline V gene, CDR1 is SGHTA and CDR2 is FQGTGA. The V gene lost 5 bases and the J gene lost 7 bases, with 11 bases spanning the gap. The CDR3 is CASSPTKGGELFF. The DNA for the CDR3 is TGTGCCAGCAGCCCAACTAAGGGCGGGGAGCTGTTTTTT.

The V call is TRBV19, the J call TRBJ1-5; 7 nucleotides match TRBD1. With 8 bases clipped from V and 3 bases from J, the junction kept 10 bases outside the gene matches. The germline CDR1 and CDR2 sequences are LNHDA and SQIVND (reference sequence). This CDR3 region has 15 residues. The CDR3 spells CASVGGRGSNQPQHF. DNA for the CDR3: TGTGCCAGTGTGGGGGGCAGGGGGTCCAATCAGCCCCAGCATTTT.

The chain couples TRBV7-9 to TRBJ2-5, with 7 bases lining up with TRBD2. J was trimmed by 3 bases and V by 6 bases; bases with no gene match: 4. In germline, CDR1 is SEHNR, CDR2 FQNEAQ (reference sequence). The CDR3 is 13 amino acids. The CDR3 protein is CASSRGLEETQYF. The DNA for the CDR3 is TGTGCCAGCAGTCGAGGACTAGAAGAGACCCAGTACTTC.

The J gene is TRBJ2-5, the V gene TRBV28; tentatively, D is TRBD1 or TRBD2 (5 bases each). This CDR3 is built from 12 residues. CDR1 MDHEN and CDR2 SYDVKM come from the germline V gene. Deletions cut 8 bases from V and 5 bases from J, with 12 bases between. The CDR3 DNA follows: TGTGCCAGCTCGGCCAGGGACGAGACCCAGTACTTC. This translates into CASSARDETQYF.

This chain joins TRBV18 and TRBJ2-1, with 11 bases that match TRBD2. Per germline, CDR1 KGHSH and CDR2 LQKENI. This CDR3 comprises 15 residues. Unmatched junction bases numbered 4, after V lost 4 bases and J lost 5 bases. CDR3 DNA sequence: TGTGCCAGCTCACAGGGACTAGCGGCCAACAATGAGCAGTTCTTC. Its translation is CASSQGLAANNEQFF.

This clone occurred a few times. The DNA for the CDR3 is TGCGCCAGCAGCCCAGGGGGGGGCGACTATGGCTACACCTTC. Translating gives CASSPGGGDYGYTF. The chain has TRBV5-1 and TRBJ1-2; TRBD1 aligns across 7 bases. This CDR3 is built from 14 residues. V was clipped by 4 bases and J by 3 bases; unmatched bases: 6. The V gene's germline CDR1 is SGHRS and CDR2 YFSETQ. Full variable domain (rest looked up from reference TRBV5-1 and TRBJ1-2): KAGVTQTPRYLIKTRGQQVTLSCSPISGHRSVSWYQQTPGQGLQFLFEYFSETQRNKGNFPGRFSGRQFSNSRSEMNVSTLELGDSALYLCASSPGGGDYGYTFGSGTRLTVV.

This chain's CDR3 is CASNSTNGANEKLFF. In DNA form, the CDR3 reads TGTGCCAGCAACTCTACCAACGGAGCTAATGAAAAACTGTTTTTT. This rearrangement joins TRBV7-9 to TRBJ1-4, with unresolved D. CDR1 and CDR2 from the germline V gene are SEHNR and FQNEAQ (reference sequence). This CDR3 contains 15 residues. V lost 7 bases and J 3 bases, leaving 15 bases between the germline ends.

The chain uses TRBV19 and TRBJ1-5, with D unresolved. The germline CDR1 and CDR2 sequences are LNHDA and SQIVND (reference sequence). The CDR3 contains 12 residues. The germline V and J ends were trimmed by 5 bases and 0 bases, with 2 bases remaining between them. CDR3 nucleotides: TGTGCCAGTAGTTTTAGCAATCAGCCCCAGCATTTT. The encoded protein is CASSFSNQPQHF.

This clone has only one observation. The rearrangement links TRBV18 to TRBJ2-6; D is unresolved. Per the germline V gene, CDR1 is KGHSH and CDR2 is LQKENI. The V and J ends lost 3 bases and 0 bases respectively, with 3 bases between them. The CDR3 totals 14 residues. CDR3 in DNA: TGTGCCAGCTCACCGTCCTCTGGGGCCAACGTCCTGACTTTC. Residues: CASSPSSGANVLTF.

The CDR3 here is CASSLPGQGMMGGKNIQYF. CDR3 DNA sequence: TGTGCCAGCAGTCTACCGGGACAGGGGATGATGGGGGGCAAAAACATTCAGTACTTC. The chain has TRBV28 and TRBJ2-4; 10 bases align to TRBD1. J lost 3 bases, V lost 5 bases, and 16 bases had no gene match. The CDR3 length is 19 residues. Germline V gene lookup returns CDR1 MDHEN and CDR2 SYDVKM.

V gene TRBV5-1 combines with J gene TRBJ2-6; D is uncertain. Between the trimmed V and J ends, which lost 2 bases and 1 base, there was a span of 4 bases. The CDR3 is 14 residues long. In germline, CDR1 is SGHRS, CDR2 YFSETQ. CDR3: CASSLRSGANVLTF. The CDR3 DNA is TGCGCCAGCAGCTTAAGGTCTGGGGCCAACGTCCTGACTTTC.